This is a list of T cell receptor beta chains from one sample in a study of blood T cell repertoires in COVID-19. Assay used: immunoSEQ multiplex PCR; TCRdb lists only in-frame clones, some missing. The sample consists of 300,000 or so clones, 70% to 90% of them appearing once. What was sequenced was PBMCs or T cells enriched from blood (not recorded which). These receptors were taken from a woman aged 25 to 45 who had recovered from COVID-19. CDR3s include the opening cysteine and the closing phenylalanine or tryptophan. D genes are given only for firm matches. Not every row has a clone size; where given, it reads once, few, many or a size class.

CASGGTESTGELFF | TGTGCCAGCGGCGGGACAGAGTCTACCGGGGAGCTGTTTTTT | TRBV2 | - | TRBJ2-2 | -
CSASSSPGFRYREQYF | TGCAGTGCTAGTTCCAGCCCGGGTTTCCGGTATCGAGAGCAGTACTTC | TRBV20-1 | - | TRBJ2-7 | -
CASSYIGQTNTEAFF | TGTGCCAGCAGTTATATTGGACAGACGAACACTGAAGCTTTCTTT | TRBV6-2/TRBV6-3 | - | TRBJ1-1 | -
CASSVDPPGLVTDTQYF | TGTGCCAGCAGCGTAGATCCCCCGGGACTAGTAACAGATACGCAGTATTTT | TRBV9 | few | TRBJ2-3 | TRBD2
CAWSVAGVNSPLHF | TGTGCCTGGAGTGTTGCAGGGGTAAATTCACCCCTCCACTTT | TRBV30 | - | TRBJ1-6 | -
CASSRQGAEAFF | TGTGCCAGCAGCAGACAGGGCGCTGAAGCTTTCTTT | TRBV3-1/TRBV3-2 | - | TRBJ1-1 | TRBD1
CASSYNYEQYF | TGTGCCAGTAGTTATAACTACGAGCAGTACTTC | TRBV19 | once | TRBJ2-7 | -
CASSPWTGDYNEQFF | TGTGCCAGCAGCCCCTGGACAGGGGACTACAATGAGCAGTTCTTC | TRBV7-3 | - | TRBJ2-1 | TRBD1
CASSGEDKTNTEAFF | TGTGCCAGCAGCGGAGAGGACAAGACGAACACTGAAGCTTTCTTT | TRBV9 | - | TRBJ1-1 | -
CASSAQPGYNEQFF | TGTGCCAGTAGTGCCCAACCCGGTTACAATGAGCAGTTCTTC | TRBV19 | - | TRBJ2-1 | -
CASSSRGGQDTQYF | TGTGCCAGTAGTTCTCGGGGGGGCCAAGATACGCAGTATTTT | TRBV19 | - | TRBJ2-3 | TRBD2
CASSIAGTGHGYTF | TGTGCCAGTAGTATAGCCGGGACAGGGCATGGCTACACCTTC | TRBV19 | - | TRBJ1-2 | TRBD1
CASSQVGRGPYEQYF | TGTGCCAGCAGCCAAGTGGGGCGGGGGCCCTACGAGCAGTACTTC | TRBV3-1/TRBV3-2 | - | TRBJ2-7 | -
CASSHRGQGFLNTEAFF | TGCGCCAGCAGCCACCGGGGACAGGGGTTTTTGAACACTGAAGCTTTCTTT | TRBV4-1 | - | TRBJ1-1 | TRBD1
CASSVDRVSEQYF | TGTGCCAGCAGCGTGGACAGGGTTTCCGAGCAGTACTTC | TRBV9 | - | TRBJ2-7 | TRBD1
CASSQEQGSQYF | TGTGCCAGCAGCCAAGAACAGGGATCTCAGTACTTC | TRBV3-1/TRBV3-2 | - | TRBJ2-5 | -
CASSESGTLYEQYF | TGTGCCAGTAGTGAAAGCGGGACACTCTACGAGCAGTACTTC | TRBV19 | few | TRBJ2-7 | -
CASSRTGGSYEQYF | TGTGCCAGCAGTAGGACAGGGGGGTCCTACGAGCAGTACTTC | TRBV6-2/TRBV6-3 | - | TRBJ2-7 | TRBD1
CASTPDTVGANVLTF | TGTGCCTCTACCCCGGACACAGTGGGTGCCAACGTCCTGACTTTC | TRBV30 | - | TRBJ2-6 | -
CATSRDSGEGGYTF | TGTGCCACCAGCAGAGATTCAGGGGAAGGTGGCTACACCTTC | TRBV15 | - | TRBJ1-2 | -
CASSLVYGGKTQYF | TGTGCCAGCAGCTTAGTCTACGGCGGGAAGACCCAGTACTTC | TRBV7-2 | - | TRBJ2-5 | -
CASSATGVYEQYF | TGTGCCAGTAGTGCCACAGGGGTTTACGAGCAGTACTTC | TRBV19 | - | TRBJ2-7 | TRBD1
CASSPLWDRGLGEQYF | TGTGCCAGCTCACCCCTGTGGGACAGGGGTTTGGGCGAGCAGTACTTC | TRBV18 | - | TRBJ2-7 | TRBD1
CASSMFTGTANTEAFF | TGCGCCAGCAGCATGTTCACCGGGACAGCGAACACTGAAGCTTTCTTT | TRBV4-1 | - | TRBJ1-1 | TRBD1